Listed here are 24 T cell receptor beta chains from one sample, sequenced in a study of cytomegalovirus exposure and HLA in healthy donors. Using immunoSEQ multiplex PCR, the repertoire was profiled, and TCRdb retains in-frame clones only, with some absent. Of under 85,000 clones in the sample, 94% were seen once. The sequenced material came from PBMCs. Receptor source: a woman under 30 in good health and CMV-seropositive.

The chain carries TRBV7-8 and TRBJ1-1; D is unclear. Per germline, CDR1 SGHVS and CDR2 FQNEAQ. The length of the CDR3 is 11 residues. Trimming cost V 5 bases and J 8 bases, with 9 bases left between them. The CDR3 is CASSPNFEAFF. DNA of the CDR3: TGTGCCAGCAGCCCCAATTTCGAAGCTTTCTTT. The whole variable domain, filled in from reference TRBV7-8 and TRBJ1-1, reads GAGVSQSPRYKVAKRGQDVALRCDPISGHVSLFWYQQALGQGPEFLTYFQNEAQLDKSGLPSDRFFAERPEGSVSTLKIQRTQQEDSAVYLCASSPNFEAFFGQGTRLTVV.

J is TRBJ2-1 and V is TRBV19, with TRBD2 matching 9 bases. Losses at the gene ends were 8 bases for V and 8 bases for J; bases not matched to a gene: 10. The CDR3 is 14 amino acids. The germline gives CDR1 LNHDA, CDR2 SQIVND (reference sequence). The CDR3, as DNA: TGTGCCAGTGTCACAGCGGGGGGCAACGATGAGCAGTTCTTC. Protein sequence: CASVTAGGNDEQFF.

J is TRBJ1-5 and V is TRBV2; 7 bases align to TRBD1. Germline V CDR1 and CDR2: SNHLY, FYNNEI. V shed 6 bases and J 5 bases; nucleotides not matched to a gene: 10. This CDR3 contains 15 residues. DNA of the CDR3: TGTGCCAGCAGCCCGCGGTGGACAGGAGATCAGCCCCAGCATTTT. Amino acid sequence: CASSPRWTGDQPQHF.

This clone was observed a few times. The rearrangement joins TRBV4-2 to TRBJ2-2; 8 bases match TRBD1. CDR3 length equals 16 residues. V trimming: 4 bases; J trimming: 6 bases; junction bases outside the gene matches: 10. The germline V gene encodes CDR1 LGHNA and CDR2 YNFKEQ. CDR3 nucleotide sequence: TGTGCCAGCAGCCTCTCAGGGGGCAGGGATGCCGGGGAGCTGTTTTTT. This translates into CASSLSGGRDAGELFF.

This sequence joins TRBV9 and TRBJ2-5, with 7 positions matching TRBD2. V was clipped by 1 base and J by 4 bases; unmatched bases: 7. Per germline, CDR1 SGDLS and CDR2 YYNGEE. The CDR3 length is 15 residues. CDR3 nucleotides: TGTGCCAGCAGCGTACAGGGTTGGGGGGGAGAGACCCAGTACTTC. Amino acid sequence: CASSVQGWGGETQYF.

The CDR3 sequence: CASSLTGNQPQHF. CDR3 nucleotide sequence: TGTGCCAGCAGCTTAACGGGAAATCAGCCCCAGCATTTT. V is TRBV7-6 and J is TRBJ1-5; no definite D call. V was cut by 2 bases and J by 4 bases, with 6 bases left in between. Germline V gene sequence: CDR1 SGHVS, CDR2 FNYEAQ. This CDR3 is built from 13 residues.

A single count supports this clone. This chain links TRBV7-2 with TRBJ2-1; D is undetermined. V lost 0 bases and J 7 bases, leaving 7 bases between the germline ends. The CDR3 runs to 13 residues. Germline CDR1 is SGHTA and CDR2 is FQGNSA. CDR3 DNA sequence: TGTGCCAGCAGCTTAGCTAGCACGAATGAGCAGTTCTTC. This gives the protein CASSLASTNEQFF.

The chain couples TRBV29-1 to TRBJ1-4; a weak D match, TRBD1 (6 bases). Germline V gene sequence: CDR1 SQVTM, CDR2 ANQGSEA. Trimming stripped 6 bases from V and 8 bases from J, with 19 bases between. CDR3 length: 14 amino acids. This chain's CDR3 is CSVARGGAGEKLFF. The DNA of the CDR3 is TGCAGCGTGGCCCGGGGGGGCGCTGGGGAAAAACTGTTTTTT.

V is TRBV6-5 and J is TRBJ1-5; D is perhaps TRBD1 (5 bases). The CDR3 contains 14 residues. V was clipped by 5 bases and J by 3 bases, with 11 bases between them. CDR1 and CDR2 (germline): MNHEY, SVGAGI. For the CDR3, the DNA is TGTGCCAGCAGTAGTCGACAGCCCAATCAGCCCCAGCATTTT. Its protein product is CASSSRQPNQPQHF.

This chain links TRBV4-1 with TRBJ2-2; possibly TRBD1 for D (6 bases). Germline V CDR1 and CDR2: MGHRA, YSYEKL. Trimming stripped 0 bases from V and 4 bases from J, with 12 bases between. The CDR3 totals 16 residues. The CDR3 loop reads CASSQDGGHITGELFF. The CDR3 DNA sequence: TGCGCCAGCAGCCAAGATGGGGGACATATCACCGGGGAGCTGTTTTTT.

V usage is TRBV4-2 and J usage is TRBJ2-2; 10 bases map to TRBD1. The CDR3 is 15 residues long. In germline, CDR1 is LGHNA, CDR2 YNFKEQ. V was clipped by 6 bases and J by 5 bases; unmatched bases: 6. DNA for the CDR3: TGTGCCAGCAGGGCGGGACAGGGGATGACCGGGGAGCTGTTTTTT. It encodes CASRAGQGMTGELFF.

The chain recombines TRBV19 with TRBJ2-7, with 8 nucleotides matching TRBD1. Germline assignment: CDR1 LNHDA and CDR2 SQIVND (reference sequence). The junction had 6 bases not matched to a gene; V was cut back by 5 bases and J by 0 bases. This CDR3 is built from 15 residues. The CDR3 DNA reads TGTGCCAGTAGTCCCCGGACAGGGCACTCCTACGAGCAGTACTTC. Its protein is CASSPRTGHSYEQYF.

This rearrangement joins TRBV7-6 to TRBJ1-6; D is possibly TRBD1 (6 bases). Germline CDR1 and CDR2: SGHVS and FNYEAQ. The V and J ends lost 5 bases and 8 bases respectively, with 10 bases between them. The CDR3 consists of 13 residues. The CDR3 DNA sequence: TGTGCCAGCAGCGCGACAGGTTATTCACCCCTCCACTTT. Translated, it gives CASSATGYSPLHF.

The count of this clone is one. V gene TRBV21-1 combines with J gene TRBJ1-1; the DNA was not compared with TRBD1, the D call given in the table. TRBV21-1 is a known pseudogene. The CDR3 has 23 amino acids. DNA of the CDR3: TGTGCCAGCAGCAAAGCGGACAGATGTGGACAGGGGACATGGCCCGGCGGGGGCACTGAAGCTTTCTTT. This translates into CASSKADRCGQGTWPGGGTEAFF.

The chain recombines TRBV7-9 with TRBJ1-5, with D hard to call. The V gene lost 5 bases and the J gene lost 4 bases, with 12 bases spanning the gap. This CDR3 has 14 amino acids. Germline V CDR1 and CDR2: SEHNR, FQNEAQ (reference sequence). CDR3 protein: CASSPWEENQPQHF. The CDR3 nucleotides are TGTGCCAGCAGCCCGTGGGAGGAAAATCAGCCCCAGCATTTT.

V and J are TRBV27 and TRBJ2-1, with D possibly being TRBD2 (5 bases). The CDR3 is 16 amino acids. V was clipped by 6 bases and J by 0 bases, with 15 bases between them. The germline CDR1 and CDR2 sequences are MNHEY and SMNVEV (reference sequence). CDR3 residues: CASRPTGDSSYNEQFF. CDR3 DNA: TGTGCCAGCAGACCGACCGGGGATAGCTCCTACAATGAGCAGTTCTTC.

The CDR3 DNA is TGTGCCAGCAGCCTCACGGGGGCGGGGGTCCTAGCGGATACGCAGTATTTT. As protein: CASSLTGAGVLADTQYF. The J gene is TRBJ2-3, the V gene TRBV28, with D possibly TRBD2 on 7 matching bases. The germline gives CDR1 MDHEN, CDR2 SYDVKM. V gave up 6 bases and J gave up 6 bases, with 25 bases separating them. The CDR3 length is 17 residues.

This chain joins TRBV5-1 and TRBJ1-3; TRBD1 might be the D (6 bases). CDR3 length: 14 amino acids. CDR1 is SGHRS, CDR2 YFSETQ, per germline. Trimming removed 4 bases at V and 4 bases at J, with 12 bases between. CDR3 bases: TGCGCCAGCAGCCGAGAGGGACAAGGAAACACCATATATTTT. Amino acids: CASSREGQGNTIYF.

V and J are TRBV4-2 and TRBJ2-1; TRBD2 agrees at 10 bases. This CDR3 spans 21 amino acids. V trimming: 0 bases; J trimming: 1 base; junction bases outside the gene matches: 15. The V gene's germline CDR1 is LGHNA and CDR2 YNFKEQ. CDR3 residues: CASSQDSWASGGDLSYNEQFF. The DNA for the CDR3 is TGTGCCAGCAGCCAAGATTCCTGGGCTAGCGGGGGAGATCTTTCCTACAATGAGCAGTTCTTC.

The chain recombines TRBV7-9 with TRBJ2-5; the match to TRBD1 covers 7 bases. V dropped 2 bases and J dropped 5; count of bases not matched to a gene: 5. This CDR3 spans 14 amino acids. Germline assignment: CDR1 SEHNR and CDR2 FQNEAQ (reference sequence). The chain's CDR3 is CASSLTGTVETQYF. Written as DNA, the CDR3 is TGTGCCAGCAGCTTAACCGGGACAGTGGAGACCCAGTACTTC. Complete variable domain (other parts from reference TRBV7-9 and TRBJ2-5): DTGVSQNPRHKITKRGQNVTFRCDPISEHNRLYWYRQTLGQGPEFLTYFQNEAQLEKSRLLSDRFSAERPKGSFSTLEIQRTEQGDSAMYLCASSLTGTVETQYFGPGTRLLVL.

A single count supports this clone. The chain links TRBV9 to TRBJ2-2; 7 bases map to TRBD1. This CDR3 has 14 residues. V shed 6 bases and J 7 bases; nucleotides not matched to a gene: 9. Germline CDR1 reads SGDLS; CDR2 reads YYNGEE. The CDR3 region has the DNA TGTGCCAGCAACCGGGACAGTTCTTACGGGGAGCTGTTTTTT. Amino acids: CASNRDSSYGELFF.

The J gene is TRBJ1-2, the V gene TRBV19; D gene ambiguous. The CDR3 is 12 amino acids. V gave up 0 bases and J gave up 8 bases, with 7 bases separating them. Germline V gives CDR1 LNHDA, CDR2 SQIVND (reference sequence). CDR3 DNA sequence: TGTGCCAGTAGTATAGATCGGGGAGGCTACACCTTC. This codes for CASSIDRGGYTF.

The V gene is TRBV11-3, the J gene TRBJ1-1; possibly TRBD1 for D (5 bases). The V end was cut by 6 bases, the J end by 3 bases, with 14 bases between. Germline V gene data show CDR1 as SGHNT and CDR2 as YENEEA. This CDR3 is 14 amino acids long. The CDR3 is CASRGSGGDTEAFF. DNA of the CDR3: TGTGCCAGCAGAGGGTCCGGGGGGGACACTGAAGCTTTCTTT.

CDR3 nucleotides: TGTGCCAGCAGTTTAGGCGGCCCGTACTATGGCTACACCTTC. Its translation: CASSLGGPYYGYTF. V is TRBV28 and J is TRBJ1-2; D remains ambiguous. Germline V gene sequence: CDR1 MDHEN, CDR2 SYDVKM. The CDR3 covers 14 residues. With 2 bases removed from V and 3 bases from J, the gap between germline ends came to 10 bases.